This TCR beta chain came from a study of shared clonotypes between healthy human individuals. Trimming stripped 5 bases from V and 0 bases from J, with 11 bases between. The germline V gene has CDR1 SGHRS and CDR2 YFSETQ. This CDR3 has 14 amino acids. Profiling relied on immunoSEQ multiplex PCR, and the TCRdb table lists in-frame clones only, not all of them. This table has over a million clones, roughly 80% appearing once. In this sample, this clone turned up a few times. The sequence came from a man younger than 35 in good health. The rearrangement joins TRBV5-1 to TRBJ1-1; D not resolved. Specimen: memory CD4+ T cells sorted from blood. Subset reported: CD45RA-negative fraction. The CDR3 bases are TGCGCCAGCAGGCTGGAGGTCGTGAACACTGAAGCTTTCTTT. Translation gives CASRLEVVNTEAFF.